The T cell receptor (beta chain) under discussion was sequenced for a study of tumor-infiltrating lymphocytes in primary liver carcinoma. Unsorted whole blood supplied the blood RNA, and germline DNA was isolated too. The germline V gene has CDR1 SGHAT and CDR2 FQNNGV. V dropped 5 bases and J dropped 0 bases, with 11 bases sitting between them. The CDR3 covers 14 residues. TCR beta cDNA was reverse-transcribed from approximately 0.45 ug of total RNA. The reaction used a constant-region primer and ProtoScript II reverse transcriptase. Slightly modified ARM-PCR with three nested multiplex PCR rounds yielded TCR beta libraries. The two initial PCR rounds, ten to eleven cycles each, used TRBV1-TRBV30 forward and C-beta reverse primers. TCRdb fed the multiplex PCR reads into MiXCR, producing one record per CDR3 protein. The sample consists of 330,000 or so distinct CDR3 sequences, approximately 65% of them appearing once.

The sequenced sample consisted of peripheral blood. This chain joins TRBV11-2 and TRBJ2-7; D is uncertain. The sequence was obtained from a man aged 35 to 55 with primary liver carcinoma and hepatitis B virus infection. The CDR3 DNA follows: TGTGCCAGCAGCATGGGGATTAGCTCCTACGAGCAGTACTTC. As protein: CASSMGISSYEQYF.